This section outlines one T cell receptor (beta chain) sequence together with its context. Measured with immunoSEQ multiplex PCR; TCRdb has only the in-frame clones, and not every one. The data contain 260,000 or so clones, nearly 90% of them seen just once; the ten biggest clones take up about 8.5%. The data derive from a study of blood T cell repertoires in COVID-19. Overall study context: The cDNA or gDNA used as material had been derived from T cells, B-cell-depleted T cells, or PBMCs.

The sample comprised peripheral blood. The TCR comes from a man aged 18-30 years with active or convalescent COVID-19.

CDR3 in DNA: TGTGCCAGCACTAACAGGGGCAATGAGCAGTTCTTC. Translation: CASTNRGNEQFF. The chain couples TRBV12-3 or TRBV12-4 to TRBJ2-1; 7 bases map to TRBD1. Trimming took 7 bases from V and 6 from J; bases not matched to a gene: 3. CDR3 size: 12 residues.